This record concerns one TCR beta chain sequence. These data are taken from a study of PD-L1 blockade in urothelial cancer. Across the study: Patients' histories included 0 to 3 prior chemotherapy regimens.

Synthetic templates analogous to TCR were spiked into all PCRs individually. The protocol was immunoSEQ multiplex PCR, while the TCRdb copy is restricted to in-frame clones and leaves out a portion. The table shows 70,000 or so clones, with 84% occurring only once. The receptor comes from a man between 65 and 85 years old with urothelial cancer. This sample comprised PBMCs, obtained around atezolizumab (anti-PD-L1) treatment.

The CDR3 DNA follows: TGTGCCATCAGTGGCACAGGGGGCCGAATGAACACTGAAGCTTTCTTT. This translates into CAISGTGGRMNTEAFF. The J gene is TRBJ1-1, the V gene TRBV10-3, with TRBD1 matching 9 bases. Germline trimming cut 4 bases from V and 0 bases from J; bases unmatched to any gene: 6. CDR3 length: 16 amino acids. Per germline, CDR1 ENHRY and CDR2 SYGVKD.